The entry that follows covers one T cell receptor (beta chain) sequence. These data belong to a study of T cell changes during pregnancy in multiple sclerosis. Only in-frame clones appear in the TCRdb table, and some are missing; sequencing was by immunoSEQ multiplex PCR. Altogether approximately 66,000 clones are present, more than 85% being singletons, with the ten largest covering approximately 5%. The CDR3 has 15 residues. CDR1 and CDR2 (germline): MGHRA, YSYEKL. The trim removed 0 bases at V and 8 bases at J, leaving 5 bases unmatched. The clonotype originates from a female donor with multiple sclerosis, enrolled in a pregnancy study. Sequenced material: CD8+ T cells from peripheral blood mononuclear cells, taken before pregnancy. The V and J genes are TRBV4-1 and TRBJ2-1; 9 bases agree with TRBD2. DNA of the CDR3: TGCGCCAGCAGCCAAGAGTGGGCGGGGGGGCATGAGCAGTTCTTC. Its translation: CASSQEWAGGHEQFF.